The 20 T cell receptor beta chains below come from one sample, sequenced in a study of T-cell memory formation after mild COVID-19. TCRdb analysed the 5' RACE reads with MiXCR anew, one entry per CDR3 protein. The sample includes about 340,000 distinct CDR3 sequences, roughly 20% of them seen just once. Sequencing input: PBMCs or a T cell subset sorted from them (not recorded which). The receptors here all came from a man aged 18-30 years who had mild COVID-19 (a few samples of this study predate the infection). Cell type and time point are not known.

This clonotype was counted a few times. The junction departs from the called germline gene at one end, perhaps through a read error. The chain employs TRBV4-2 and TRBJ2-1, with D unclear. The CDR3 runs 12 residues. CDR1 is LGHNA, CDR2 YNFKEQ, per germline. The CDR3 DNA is TGTGCCAGCAGCCAAGACGGGCGGCAGGAAGTCTTC. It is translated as CASSQDGRQEVF.

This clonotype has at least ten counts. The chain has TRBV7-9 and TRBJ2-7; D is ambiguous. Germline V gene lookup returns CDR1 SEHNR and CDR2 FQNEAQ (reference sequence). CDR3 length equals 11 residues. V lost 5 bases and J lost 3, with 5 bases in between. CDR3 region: CASSPYYEQYF. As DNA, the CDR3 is TGTGCCAGCAGCCCTTACTACGAGCAGTACTTC.

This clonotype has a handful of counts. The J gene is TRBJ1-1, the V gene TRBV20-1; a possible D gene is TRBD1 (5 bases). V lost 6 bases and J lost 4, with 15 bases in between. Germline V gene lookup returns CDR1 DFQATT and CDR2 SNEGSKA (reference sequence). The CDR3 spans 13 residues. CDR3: CSAAPRVATEAFF. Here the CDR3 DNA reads TGCAGTGCCGCGCCCAGGGTGGCCACTGAAGCTTTCTTT.

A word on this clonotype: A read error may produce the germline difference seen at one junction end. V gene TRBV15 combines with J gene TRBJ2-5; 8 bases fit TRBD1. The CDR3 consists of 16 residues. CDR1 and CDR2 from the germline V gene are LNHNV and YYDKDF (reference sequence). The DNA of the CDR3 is TGTGCCACCAGCGGAGAACGGACAGGGCTCCAAGAGACCCAGTACTTC. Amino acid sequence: CATSGERTGLQETQYF.

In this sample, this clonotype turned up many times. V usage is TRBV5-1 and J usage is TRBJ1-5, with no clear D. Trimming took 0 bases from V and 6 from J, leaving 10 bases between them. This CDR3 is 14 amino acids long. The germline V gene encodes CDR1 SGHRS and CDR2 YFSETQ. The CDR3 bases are TGCGCCAGCAGCTTGGATTCGGGCGGTCAGCCCCAGCATTTT. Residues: CASSLDSGGQPQHF.

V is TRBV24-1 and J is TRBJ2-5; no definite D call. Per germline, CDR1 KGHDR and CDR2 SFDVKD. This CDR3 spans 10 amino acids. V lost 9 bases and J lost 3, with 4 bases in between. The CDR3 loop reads CATGEETQYF. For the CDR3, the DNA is TGTGCCACCGGGGAAGAGACCCAGTACTTC.

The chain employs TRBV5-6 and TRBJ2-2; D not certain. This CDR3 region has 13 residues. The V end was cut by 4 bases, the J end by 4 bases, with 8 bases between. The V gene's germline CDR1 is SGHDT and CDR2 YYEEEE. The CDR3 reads CASSAVATGELFF. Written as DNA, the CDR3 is TGTGCCAGCAGCGCCGTGGCCACCGGGGAGCTGTTTTTT.

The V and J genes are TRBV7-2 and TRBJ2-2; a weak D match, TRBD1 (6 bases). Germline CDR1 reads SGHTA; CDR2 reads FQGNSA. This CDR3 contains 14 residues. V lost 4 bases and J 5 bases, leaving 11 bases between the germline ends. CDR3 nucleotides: TGTGCCAGCAGCTCAGGGGTCTTGACCGGGGAGCTGTTTTTT. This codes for CASSSGVLTGELFF.

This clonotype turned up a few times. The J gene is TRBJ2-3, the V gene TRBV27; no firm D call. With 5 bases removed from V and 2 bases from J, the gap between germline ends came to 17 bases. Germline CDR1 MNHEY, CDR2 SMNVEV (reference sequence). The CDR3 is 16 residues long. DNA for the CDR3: TGTGCCAGCAGTCCGTATAACGGCGTGAACACAGATACGCAGTATTTT. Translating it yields CASSPYNGVNTDTQYF.

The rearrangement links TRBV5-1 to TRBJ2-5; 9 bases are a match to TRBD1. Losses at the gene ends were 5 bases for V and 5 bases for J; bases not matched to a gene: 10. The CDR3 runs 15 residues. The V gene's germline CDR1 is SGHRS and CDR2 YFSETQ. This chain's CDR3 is CASRKTGGGSETQYF. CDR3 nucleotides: TGCGCCAGCAGGAAGACAGGGGGAGGTTCGGAGACCCAGTACTTC.

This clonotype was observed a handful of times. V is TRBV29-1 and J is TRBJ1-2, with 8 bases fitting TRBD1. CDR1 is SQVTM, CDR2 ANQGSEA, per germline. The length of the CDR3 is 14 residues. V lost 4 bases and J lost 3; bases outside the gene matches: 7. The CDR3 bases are TGCAGCGTTGTCCCTGACAGGGGTGACTATGGCTACACCTTC. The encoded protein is CSVVPDRGDYGYTF.

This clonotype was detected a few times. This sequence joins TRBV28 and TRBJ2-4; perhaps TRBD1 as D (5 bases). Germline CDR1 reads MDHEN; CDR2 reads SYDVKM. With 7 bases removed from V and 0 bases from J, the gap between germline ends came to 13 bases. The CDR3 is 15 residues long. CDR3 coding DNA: TGTGCCAGCACCGCAGGGCTAATAGCCAAAAACATTCAGTACTTC. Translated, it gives CASTAGLIAKNIQYF. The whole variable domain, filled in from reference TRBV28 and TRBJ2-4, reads DVKVTQSSRYLVKRTGEKVFLECVQDMDHENMFWYRQDPGLGLRLIYFSYDVKMKEKGDIPEGYSVSREKKERFSLILESASTNQTSMYLCASTAGLIAKNIQYFGAGTRLSVL.

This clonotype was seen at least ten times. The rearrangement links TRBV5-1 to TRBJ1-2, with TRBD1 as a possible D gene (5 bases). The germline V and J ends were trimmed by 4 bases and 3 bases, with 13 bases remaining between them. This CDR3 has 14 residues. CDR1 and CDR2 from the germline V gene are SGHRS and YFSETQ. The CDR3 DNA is TGCGCCAGCAGCCTCCCGGGGGGGGACTATGGCTACACCTTC. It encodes CASSLPGGDYGYTF.

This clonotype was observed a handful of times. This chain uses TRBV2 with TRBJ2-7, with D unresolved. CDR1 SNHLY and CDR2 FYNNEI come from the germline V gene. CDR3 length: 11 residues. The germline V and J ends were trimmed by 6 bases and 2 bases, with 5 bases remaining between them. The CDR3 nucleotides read TGTGCCAGCAGCGAAACCTACGAGCAGTACTTC. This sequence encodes CASSETYEQYF.

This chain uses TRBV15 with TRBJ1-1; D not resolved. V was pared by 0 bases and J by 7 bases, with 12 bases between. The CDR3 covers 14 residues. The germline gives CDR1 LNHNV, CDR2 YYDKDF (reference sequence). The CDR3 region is CATSRDPVSLEAFF. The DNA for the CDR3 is TGTGCCACCAGCAGAGATCCCGTTAGCCTTGAAGCTTTCTTT.

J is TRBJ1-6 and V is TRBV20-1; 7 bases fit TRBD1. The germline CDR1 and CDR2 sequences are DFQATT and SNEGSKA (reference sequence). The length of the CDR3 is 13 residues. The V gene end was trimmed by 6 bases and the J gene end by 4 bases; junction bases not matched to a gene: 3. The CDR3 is CSAGQSYNSPLHF. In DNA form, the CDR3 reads TGCAGTGCGGGACAGAGTTATAATTCACCCCTCCACTTT.

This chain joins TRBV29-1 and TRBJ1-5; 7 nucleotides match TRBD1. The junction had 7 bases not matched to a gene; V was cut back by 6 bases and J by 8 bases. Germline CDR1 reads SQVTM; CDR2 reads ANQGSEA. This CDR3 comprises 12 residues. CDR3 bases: TGCAGCGTCTCGACAGGGAGGGAGCCCCAGCATTTT. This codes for CSVSTGREPQHF.

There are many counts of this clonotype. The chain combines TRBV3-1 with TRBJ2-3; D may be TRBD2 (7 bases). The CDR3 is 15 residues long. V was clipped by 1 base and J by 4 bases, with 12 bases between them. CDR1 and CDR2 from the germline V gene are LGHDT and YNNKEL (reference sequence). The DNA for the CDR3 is TGTGCCAGCAGCCAAGGCGGGGGCCCATCAGATACGCAGTATTTT. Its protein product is CASSQGGGPSDTQYF.

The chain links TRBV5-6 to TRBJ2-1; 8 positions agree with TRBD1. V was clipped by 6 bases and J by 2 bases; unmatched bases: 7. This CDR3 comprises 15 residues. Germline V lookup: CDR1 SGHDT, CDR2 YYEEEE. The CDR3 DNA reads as TGTGCCAGCAACCTCCCAGGGGGCACCTACAATGAGCAGTTCTTC. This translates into CASNLPGGTYNEQFF.

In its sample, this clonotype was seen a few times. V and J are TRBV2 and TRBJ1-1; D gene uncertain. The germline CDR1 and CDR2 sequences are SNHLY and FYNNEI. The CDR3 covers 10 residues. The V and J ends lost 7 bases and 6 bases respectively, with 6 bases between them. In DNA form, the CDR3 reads TGTGCCAGCACCCGAGCTGAAGCTTTCTTT. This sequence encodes CASTRAEAFF. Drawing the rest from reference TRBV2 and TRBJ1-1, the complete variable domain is EPEVTQTPSHQVTQMGQEVILRCVPISNHLYFYWYRQILGQKVEFLVSFYNNEISEKSEIFDDQFSVERPDGSNFTLKIRSTKLEDSAMYFCASTRAEAFFGQGTRLTVV.